The following is a T cell receptor beta chain sequence with its context. Its antigen remains unidentified. The sample holds no much larger clone one base away, and base qualities are not on file. At one collaborating source in Seattle, patients were enrolled during active infection and were followed longitudinally through the course of disease. Each collaborating institution followed its own protocols to collect whole blood in K2EDTA tubes. For TCRbeta analysis, collaborators shipped samples in one of three forms: frozen whole blood, isolated PBMCs, or DNA extracted from either of those sample types. Relative to germline, V is missing 5 bases and J is missing 5 bases, with 9 bases of the junction outside any gene match. Including the terminal cysteine and phenylalanine, the CDR3 comprises 17 residues. Only CDR3 DNA remains: 51 bases, in frame from the first base. The germline V gene yields MNHEY for CDR1 and SVGEGT for CDR2.

The entry originates in a study of blood T cell repertoires in COVID-19 (TCRdb year 2020). Notes on the research overall: Samples from collaborators originated in the United States, Italy and Spain and spanned both the acute and convalescent phases of COVID-19. The prospective study material was composed of cDNA or gDNA derived from T cells, B-cell-depleted T cells, or PBMCs. The dataset comprised deeply sampled blood TCRbeta repertoires from subjects exposed to, actively infected with, or recovered from COVID-19. A freely available public database, intended as a resource for researchers studying the immune response to SARS-CoV-2, is where the repertoires were released. The samples were drawn from two sources: the first 160 participants of the ongoing ImmuneRACE study, and 950 to 1,500 subjects contributed by 6 global collaborators. Sample metadata almost always included a de-identified subject ID, COVID-19 status, age in years and sex. Where HLA class I and class II types were available, the types were taken from metadata supplied by the sample provider, not from assay-based typing. Results and caveats for the whole study, not just this receptor: The amount of clinical and demographic metadata varied by source and participant and was provided uncurated.

TCRbeta CDR3 regions were amplified from genomic DNA using the immunoSEQ Assay, a bias-controlled multiplex PCR. Per the authors' processing: The number of nucleated cells in each sample was estimated by amplification of reference gene primers within the assay. To quantify the absolute abundance of each unique TCRbeta CDR3 rearrangement, sequence reads were collapsed and filtered. For each sample, productive Simpson clonality was calculated as the square root of Simpson's diversity index over productive rearrangements. TCRdb took over this immuneACCESS table, retaining in-frame rearrangements with V and J assigned. Such tables are incomplete; in checked studies, under half of the missing clones stem from an unresolved V gene, and the remainder is unexplained. That table furnishes V, J and clone size, whereas the DNA furnished D and trimming. This sample comprises fewer than 350,000 clones, around 85% of them detected only once. The ten largest clonotypes hold 10% to 15% of the sample.

What was sequenced was peripheral blood. The sequence was obtained from a woman in her thirties with COVID-19, enrolled during active disease. The chain couples TRBV6-2 or TRBV6-3 to TRBJ2-5; 15 bases in between match TRBD2. CDR3 reads: CASSQGLAGGPRETQYF. The nucleotide sequence reads as follows: TGTGCCAGCAGTCAGGGACTAGCGGGGGGCCCCCGGGAGACCCAGTACTTC.